This TCR beta chain was sequenced for a study of human versus mouse CDR3 diversity and MHC coevolution (dated by TCRdb to the late 2010s). Study-wide context: The immunoSEQ assay was reported to detect one in 200,000 T cells and to minimize multiplex PCR amplification bias. Across mouse and human samples, the number of valid reads per sample ranged from about 5.5 x 10^6 to 1.8 x 10^7. Human naive CD4 T cell repertoires were used as a reference for TCR selection on multiple MHC II alleles and were compared with human-TCR-locus transgenic mice carrying single MHC II. The human cohort was made up of three healthy volunteer blood donors, who at collection were aged 30 to 40, 40 to 50 and 60 to 70, one donor in each range.

With respect to this clone: Its antigen specificity is not known. The input lacks base qualities; no much larger clone sits a single base away.

Fluorescence-activated cell sorting was used to pull naive CD4 T cells, meaning cells that were CD45RO-negative and CD62L-positive, out of the PBMCs. Approximately 50 ml of fresh peripheral blood was collected from each donor, and PBMCs were isolated by Ficoll density centrifugation. Cells were sorted on a FACSAria III instrument, and every sample had a purity above 85%. The CDR3 runs 15 residues from the cysteine to the phenylalanine. This entry keeps only the CDR3 DNA: 45 bases, framed from base 1. V was cut back by 0 bases and J by 2 bases, leaving a gap of 12 bases between them. Based on the germline V gene, the CDR1 and CDR2 sequences are SGHRS and YFSETQ. The QIAGEN blood and tissue kit was used to extract genomic DNA from sorted cells, and the DNA was quantified on a NanoDrop 1000. Deep sequencing and quantification of TCR alpha and beta chains were performed on the immunoSEQ platform by multiplex PCR of genomic DNA. As for how the authors treated the data: IMGT gene and region definitions were used to annotate TCR sequences. Out-of-frame rearrangements were used as a proxy for the preselection repertoire and compared with in-frame clonotypes. The iCHAO1 estimator supplied with the immunoSEQ platform was used to estimate repertoire size. Clonal inequality was measured with a Gini index on in-frame amino acid clonotypes, based on the Lorenz curve. The intersect function in the R package tcR was used to count shared clonotypes, while the Jaccard index served to score similarity. Frequencies of V, J and V-J usage were subjected to principal component analysis with the R prcomp function, without normalization. The table comes from immuneACCESS by way of TCRdb, which keeps in-frame sequences with V and J called. Part of the clones is missing from these tables; in studies checked, under half for an unresolved V gene and the rest for unknown reasons. From that table come the V and J calls and clone size; the DNA was used to work out D and trimming. Present in this sample are fewer than 100,000 clones, roughly 93% of which were seen just once. Together, the top ten hold 1.3% to 1.5% of the sample.

Broader findings and caveats from the paper: On average, humans had more CDR3 deletions and insertions than mice did, pointing to greater exonuclease and TdT activity. The largest TCR beta repertoire according to iCHAO1 estimates belonged to humans, at roughly 1.6 million clonotypes, a result attributed likely to selection by multiple MHC II molecules. Among all compared groups, most of the three human donors had the lowest clonal inequality scores. Because human T cells were selected on several MHC II alleles, repertoire diversity in humans and mice was not considered directly comparable.

The receptor's source is a person aged 30 to 69 in good health. The chain uses TRBV5-1 and TRBJ2-7; tentative D gene TRBD1, with 5 bases matching. Sequencing input: naive CD4+ T cells from blood. The sample's cell subset or site, from its label and the paper: CD45RO-negative CD62L-positive naive CD4 T cells. The sequenced DNA is TGCGCCAGCAGCTTGGAGAGGAAAGGGGCCTACGAGCAGTACTTC. Its amino acids are CASSLERKGAYEQYF. Beyond the CDR3, the reference TRBV5-1 and TRBJ2-7 genes provide the residues; the full variable domain reads: KAGVTQTPRYLIKTRGQQVTLSCSPISGHRSVSWYQQTPGQGLQFLFEYFSETQRNKGNFPGRFSGRQFSNSRSEMNVSTLELGDSALYLCASSLERKGAYEQYFGPGTRLTVT.